This TCR beta chain was observed in a study of T cell responses to AZD1222 COVID-19 vaccine. Points from the study as a whole: There were vaccine-associated CD4 TCRs across spike, dominant at 160-218 and 743-854.

As for this clone: Its target is not known.

Germline-derived CDR1 and CDR2 are SGHRS and YFSETQ. The junction had 5 bases not matched to a gene; V was cut back by 5 bases and J by 4 bases. The CDR3 has 13 residues. Some clones are missing from TCRdb's copy, which holds only in-frame ones; the method was immunoSEQ multiplex PCR. Here the sample spans 95,000 to 150,000 clones, around nine tenths being singletons. Specimen: peripheral blood, collected on day 0 of AZD1222 vaccination. V is TRBV5-1 and J is TRBJ1-1; TRBD1 agrees at 7 bases. The TCR sequence derives from an adult in good health. The chain's CDR3 is CASRQDRATEAFF. In nucleotides, the CDR3 is TGCGCCAGCAGACAAGACAGGGCCACTGAAGCTTTCTTT.